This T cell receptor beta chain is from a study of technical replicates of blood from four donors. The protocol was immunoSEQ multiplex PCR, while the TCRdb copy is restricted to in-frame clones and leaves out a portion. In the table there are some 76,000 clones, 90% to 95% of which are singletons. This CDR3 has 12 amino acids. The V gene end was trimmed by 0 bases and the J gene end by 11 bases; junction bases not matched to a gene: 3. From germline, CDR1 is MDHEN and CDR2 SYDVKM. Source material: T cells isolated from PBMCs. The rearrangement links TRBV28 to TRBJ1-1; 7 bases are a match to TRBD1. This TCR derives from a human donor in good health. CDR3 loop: CASSLWPGGAFF. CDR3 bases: TGTGCCAGCAGTTTATGGCCAGGGGGGGCTTTCTTT.